The rows below give T cell receptor beta chains drawn from one sample of a study of OX40 agonist ivuxolimab in advanced cancers. The method was immunoSEQ multiplex PCR; TCRdb's version includes in-frame clones alone and lacks a portion of them. The sample consists of roughly 11,000 clones, roughly 77% of them appearing once. The material sequenced was CD4+ or CD8+ T cells sorted from blood, taken in a trial of the OX40 agonist ivuxolimab. Receptors originate from an adult with an advanced solid tumor such as melanoma, head and neck, liver or kidney cancer. CDR3s include the opening cysteine and the closing phenylalanine or tryptophan. The order of the fields is clone size, V gene, J gene, CDR3 protein. Where a row states a size, it is once, few, many or the class of an expanded clone; other rows omit it.

clone size: NA; V gene: TRBV7-2; J gene: TRBJ2-1; CDR3 protein: CASSLKWDNEQFF
clone size: NA; V gene: TRBV6-1; J gene: TRBJ2-7; CDR3 protein: CASSAGQGSYEQYF
clone size: few; V gene: TRBV2; J gene: TRBJ2-7; CDR3 protein: CASHRGSSYEQYF
clone size: few; V gene: TRBV2; J gene: TRBJ2-1; CDR3 protein: CASSSGSSYNEQFF
clone size: NA; V gene: TRBV5-4; J gene: TRBJ1-2; CDR3 protein: CASSFDRTYGYTF
clone size: NA; V gene: TRBV7-8; J gene: TRBJ2-2; CDR3 protein: CASSSRDRAGELFF
clone size: once; V gene: TRBV7-3; J gene: TRBJ2-3; CDR3 protein: CASASRGGTDTQYF
clone size: medium-sized; V gene: TRBV19; J gene: TRBJ1-1; CDR3 protein: CASSKVGSMNTEAFF
clone size: NA; V gene: TRBV11-2; J gene: TRBJ2-7; CDR3 protein: CASSFLPAYEQYF
clone size: NA; V gene: TRBV11-2; J gene: TRBJ2-7; CDR3 protein: CASSLTSPNEQYF
clone size: once; V gene: TRBV5-1; J gene: TRBJ2-7; CDR3 protein: CASSFMYPVSSYEQYF
clone size: NA; V gene: TRBV7-6; J gene: TRBJ2-1; CDR3 protein: CASSLAPGLAGNEQFF
clone size: NA; V gene: TRBV6-5; J gene: TRBJ1-2; CDR3 protein: CASSNYGYTF
clone size: NA; V gene: TRBV7-7; J gene: TRBJ2-1; CDR3 protein: CASSLDPGVNNEQFF
clone size: once; V gene: TRBV5-1; J gene: TRBJ2-7; CDR3 protein: CASSPTQSSGYEQYF
clone size: NA; V gene: TRBV6-4; J gene: TRBJ1-1; CDR3 protein: CASSLRAENTEAFF
clone size: few; V gene: TRBV5-4; J gene: TRBJ1-2; CDR3 protein: CASRAGTGYTF
clone size: few; V gene: TRBV13; J gene: TRBJ2-2; CDR3 protein: CASSLFQGTNTGELFF
clone size: NA; V gene: TRBV15; J gene: TRBJ2-7; CDR3 protein: CATSRTGALYEQYF
clone size: NA; V gene: TRBV5-4; J gene: TRBJ2-2; CDR3 protein: CASSLEGANTGELFF
clone size: NA; V gene: TRBV4-1; J gene: TRBJ2-4; CDR3 protein: CASAEGEWVKNIQYF
clone size: NA; V gene: TRBV5-6; J gene: TRBJ2-3; CDR3 protein: CASSPENAGGGTDTQYF
clone size: NA; V gene: TRBV28; J gene: TRBJ2-7; CDR3 protein: CASSLSGYSSYEQYF
clone size: once; V gene: TRBV30; J gene: TRBJ2-2; CDR3 protein: CAWSSFIGRDAGELFF
clone size: few; V gene: TRBV7-4; J gene: TRBJ1-6; CDR3 protein: CASSLAGQATFRSPLHF
clone size: NA; V gene: TRBV5-8; J gene: TRBJ2-2; CDR3 protein: CASSLIGGGNTGELFF
clone size: NA; V gene: TRBV6-1; J gene: TRBJ2-1; CDR3 protein: CASSEAERSSYNEQFF
clone size: few; V gene: TRBV5-1; J gene: TRBJ2-7; CDR3 protein: CASSSTGVEQYF
clone size: NA; V gene: TRBV7-9; J gene: TRBJ1-1; CDR3 protein: CASSSLGGVWAFF
clone size: NA; V gene: TRBV7-6; J gene: TRBJ2-2; CDR3 protein: CASSLVGQGTGELFF
clone size: NA; V gene: TRBV4-2; J gene: TRBJ2-2; CDR3 protein: CASSQDWDLGELFF
clone size: few; V gene: TRBV7-8; J gene: TRBJ2-7; CDR3 protein: CASSSTGGYEQYF
clone size: once; V gene: TRBV5-8; J gene: TRBJ2-7; CDR3 protein: CASSLGGGVSYEQYF
clone size: once; V gene: TRBV19; J gene: TRBJ1-5; CDR3 protein: CASKDGTASNQPQHF
clone size: NA; V gene: TRBV19; J gene: TRBJ2-7; CDR3 protein: CASSAGQGLLEQYF
clone size: NA; V gene: TRBV18; J gene: TRBJ2-2; CDR3 protein: CASSPFLGPTTGELFF
clone size: NA; V gene: TRBV4-3; J gene: TRBJ2-5; CDR3 protein: CASSQAGETQYF